Presented here are 20 T cell receptor beta chains from one specimen sequenced in a study of blood T cell repertoires in COVID-19. TCRdb's copy holds only in-frame clones and misses some; the assay was immunoSEQ multiplex PCR. Here the sample spans some 180,000 clones, 86% being singletons. The sample taken for sequencing was peripheral blood. The receptor set was obtained from a man between 65 and 79 years old with active or convalescent COVID-19.

This chain connects TRBV19 to TRBJ1-5; the D is unclear. The germline V gene has CDR1 LNHDA and CDR2 SQIVND (reference sequence). This CDR3 comprises 17 residues. V shed 6 bases and J shed 2 bases, with 20 bases lying between them. This chain's CDR3 is CASSISYTHSRNQPQHF. The CDR3 DNA follows: TGTGCCAGTAGCATATCCTATACTCACAGCCGCAATCAGCCCCAGCATTTT.

J is TRBJ2-7 and V is TRBV10-3; the match to TRBD1 covers 11 bases. Germline CDR1 and CDR2: ENHRY and SYGVKD. The CDR3 contains 14 residues. V trimming: 10 bases; J trimming: 2 bases; junction bases outside the gene matches: 7. CDR3 DNA: TGTGCCACCTCAGGGGACAGGGGGACCTACGAGCAGTACTTC. This encodes CATSGDRGTYEQYF.

The chain is built from TRBV18 and TRBJ2-7; 8 nucleotides agree with TRBD2. V lost 0 bases to trimming and J lost 0 bases; unmatched junction nucleotides: 1. Germline CDR1 KGHSH, CDR2 LQKENI. There are 15 residues in the CDR3. The CDR3 sequence: CASSPPGLVSYEQYF. CDR3 coding DNA: TGTGCCAGCTCACCACCGGGACTAGTCTCCTACGAGCAGTACTTC.

The rearrangement joins TRBV3-1 (or the pseudogene TRBV3-2) to TRBJ2-7; 12 bases match TRBD1. The V gene end was trimmed by 4 bases and the J gene end by 7 bases; junction bases not matched to a gene: 5. The CDR3 is made up of 14 amino acids. Germline-derived CDR1 and CDR2 are LGHDT and YNNKEL (reference sequence). The CDR3 sequence is CASSRGDRGLEQYF. The CDR3 nucleotides are TGTGCCAGCAGCCGAGGGGACAGGGGGCTTGAGCAGTACTTC.

Comments on this clone: This sample also contains other DNA sequences that code for the same CDR3. The genes are TRBV28 and TRBJ1-2, with D possibly TRBD1 on 5 matching bases. CDR1 is MDHEN, CDR2 SYDVKM, per germline. V lost 3 bases and J lost 1, with 9 bases in between. The CDR3 extends over 14 amino acids. As DNA, the CDR3 is TGTGCCAGCAGTTTGGGGCAGCTTAACTATGGCTACACCTTC. It codes for CASSLGQLNYGYTF.

V usage is TRBV30 and J usage is TRBJ1-1, with a tentative D call TRBD1 (6 bases). CDR1 is GTSNPN and CDR2 is SVGIG in the germline V gene (reference sequence). The CDR3 loop spans 13 amino acids. The V end was cut by 1 base, the J end by 2 bases, with 8 bases between. For the CDR3, the DNA is TGTGCCTGGAGTGGACAGGCCAACACTGAAGCTTTCTTT. Translated, it gives CAWSGQANTEAFF.

The rearrangement uses TRBV27 and TRBJ2-1, with D possibly being TRBD2 (7 bases). CDR1 MNHEY and CDR2 SMNVEV come from the germline V gene (reference sequence). V was clipped by 8 bases and J by 2 bases, with 16 bases between them. This CDR3 spans 15 amino acids. CDR3 sequence reads: CASVSPGGPYNEQFF. The CDR3 DNA is TGTGCCAGCGTCTCCCCCGGGGGGCCCTACAATGAGCAGTTCTTC.

The J gene is TRBJ2-2, the V gene TRBV30; 7 positions match TRBD2. CDR1 is GTSNPN and CDR2 is SVGIG in the germline V gene (reference sequence). The trim removed 0 bases at V and 3 bases at J, leaving 7 bases unmatched. This CDR3 region has 16 residues. CDR3 coding DNA: TGTGCCTGGAGTGTATCTAGGACTAGTTACACCGGGGAGCTGTTTTTT. This codes for CAWSVSRTSYTGELFF. The whole variable domain, filled in from reference TRBV30 and TRBJ2-2, reads SQTIHQWPATLVQPVGSPLSLECTVEGTSNPNLYWYRQAAGRGLQLLFYSVGIGQISSEVPQNLSASRPQDRQFILSSKKLLLSDSGFYLCAWSVSRTSYTGELFFGEGSRLTVL.

The V and J genes are TRBV19 and TRBJ1-2; TRBD1 might be the D (5 bases). This CDR3 is 14 amino acids long. Per germline, CDR1 LNHDA and CDR2 SQIVND (reference sequence). Trimming stripped 6 bases from V and 4 bases from J, with 15 bases between. The CDR3 nucleotides read TGTGCCAGTAGGACCAACAAGGGGCTCTATGGCTACACCTTC. This encodes CASRTNKGLYGYTF.

The chain is built from TRBV18 and TRBJ2-2; TRBD2 agrees at 10 bases. Germline loops: CDR1 KGHSH, CDR2 LQKENI. With 3 bases clipped from V and 5 bases from J, the junction kept 9 bases outside the gene matches. The CDR3 has 17 residues. Written as DNA, the CDR3 is TGTGCCAGCTCACCCCTACTAGCGGGAAAGGGAACCGGGGAGCTGTTTTTT. Translation: CASSPLLAGKGTGELFF.

The J gene is TRBJ2-1, the V gene TRBV27; 12 nucleotides match TRBD2. The CDR3 spans 16 residues. With V trimmed by 4 bases and J by 5 bases, 6 bases remained unmatched. CDR1 and CDR2 (germline): MNHEY, SMNVEV (reference sequence). CDR3 sequence: CASSSWTSGTNNEQFF. For the CDR3, the DNA is TGTGCCAGCAGTTCGTGGACTAGCGGGACCAACAATGAGCAGTTCTTC.

The chain recombines TRBV6-4 with TRBJ1-6, with 10 positions matching TRBD1. Trimming cost V 6 bases and J 8 bases; bases outside gene matches: 7. This CDR3 spans 15 amino acids. The germline CDR1 and CDR2 sequences are MRHNA and SNTAGT. CDR3 sequence: CASSSGTGEHSPLHF. The DNA of the CDR3 is TGTGCCAGCAGCTCCGGGACAGGGGAGCATTCACCCCTCCACTTT.

The chain is built from TRBV5-1 and TRBJ2-1; D may be TRBD1 (6 bases). Trimming pared 1 base from V and 4 bases from J, leaving 15 bases between. CDR3 length equals 16 residues. Germline V gene sequence: CDR1 SGHRS, CDR2 YFSETQ. The CDR3 DNA is TGCGCCAGCAGCTTGTTAGGGGGAATCGGGTACAATGAGCAGTTCTTC. Its translation is CASSLLGGIGYNEQFF.

The rearrangement uses TRBV11-2 and TRBJ2-7; the D gene is possibly TRBD1 (5 bases). The ends were cut back, 6 bases at V and 3 bases at J, with 12 bases in the middle. In germline, CDR1 is SGHAT, CDR2 FQNNGV. This CDR3 region has 13 residues. CDR3 bases: TGTGCCAGCAGACCCCTCCAGGGCTACGAGCAGTACTTC. Its protein is CASRPLQGYEQYF.

The V and J genes are TRBV4-3 and TRBJ1-3; D might be TRBD1 (5 bases). V was pared by 4 bases and J by 4 bases, with 17 bases between. Germline CDR1 and CDR2: LGHNA and YSLEER. The CDR3 has 16 residues. The CDR3 spells CASSLGPEMGGNTIYF. The CDR3 nucleotides are TGCGCCAGCAGCCTGGGGCCGGAGATGGGGGGAAACACCATATATTTT.

The chain employs TRBV7-2 and TRBJ1-2, with 12 bases identical to TRBD1. The CDR3 spans 18 residues. Germline CDR1 SGHTA, CDR2 FQGNSA. With V trimmed by 2 bases and J by 4 bases, 11 bases remained unmatched. Here the CDR3 DNA reads TGTGCCAGCAGCTTACCCGGGACAGGGGGCCCTTCTGGCTATGGCTACACCTTC. Translated, it gives CASSLPGTGGPSGYGYTF.

This rearrangement joins TRBV7-3 to TRBJ2-1; a possible D gene is TRBD2 (5 bases). Germline V gene data show CDR1 as SGHTA and CDR2 as FQGTGA. V dropped 2 bases and J dropped 2 bases, with 10 bases sitting between them. CDR3 length: 15 amino acids. CDR3 coding DNA: TGTGCCAGCAGCTTAGGAGGAGCTACCTACAATGAGCAGTTCTTC. Its protein is CASSLGGATYNEQFF.

The chain is built from TRBV2 and TRBJ1-2, with 9 bases identical to TRBD1. The germline V gene encodes CDR1 SNHLY and CDR2 FYNNEI. V trimming: 8 bases; J trimming: 6 bases; junction bases outside the gene matches: 4. The CDR3 spans 12 residues. CDR3 coding DNA: TGTGCCAGCTTCTGGACAGGGGATGGCTACACCTTC. Amino acids: CASFWTGDGYTF.

The count of this clone is one. V and J are TRBV12-3 or TRBV12-4 and TRBJ1-5; the D is unclear. This CDR3 has 13 amino acids. V dropped 4 bases and J dropped 2 bases, with 6 bases sitting between them. The CDR3 loop is CASSSFGNQPQHF. CDR3 coding DNA: TGTGCCAGCAGTTCGTTTGGCAATCAGCCCCAGCATTTT.

This sequence joins TRBV5-1 and TRBJ2-2; D gene ambiguous. CDR3 size: 15 residues. V shed 0 bases and J shed 2 bases, with 8 bases lying between them. In germline, CDR1 is SGHRS, CDR2 YFSETQ. As DNA, the CDR3 is TGCGCCAGCAGCTTGGGTTTGGCAAACACCGGGGAGCTGTTTTTT. Translation: CASSLGLANTGELFF.